The T cell receptor beta chain described here comes from a study of blood T cells in healthy people across ages. Study-wide findings and caveats: Unsorted PBMCs prevented conclusive naive versus antigen-experienced comparison.

This clonotype was recorded a few times. No antigen is known for it. Looked up from germline, CDR1 is KGHDR and CDR2 is SFDVKD. With 4 bases clipped from V and 4 bases from J, the junction kept 4 bases outside the gene matches. CDR3 length equals 14 residues. PCR was performed a second time for about 7 to 11 cycles using a sample-barcoded 5' primer and a J-beta primer mix. TCRdb re-derived calls from the 5' RACE reads in MiXCR, one entry per CDR3 protein. The table has around 900,000 distinct CDR3 sequences, about 30% seen once; the top ten hold roughly 17%. V gene TRBV24-1 combines with J gene TRBJ1-2; 8 bases are a match to TRBD1. The source is a woman over 75 in good health. Sequencing was performed on blood. This CDR3 is CATSESGTGYGYTF. CDR3 sequence (DNA): TGTGCCACCAGTGAATCCGGGACAGGCTATGGCTACACCTTC.